This T cell receptor (beta chain) was sequenced in a study of vaccination and CD4 T cells after COVID-19. Study-wide background: Four females and six males made up the convalescents, with two Hispanic. SARS-CoV-2, HCoV-NL63, HCoV-OC43 and HCoV-229E supplied the overlapping spike peptides used to stimulate cells. Findings and caveats of the study: In convalescent patients, 304 of 307 vaccine-specific clones were mono-reactive for SARS-CoV-2 spike.

Once obtained from cultured CD4+ T cells, the DNA was sequenced using the Oncomine TCR Beta short-read assay. TCRdb reprocessed the PCR reads with MiXCR, giving one entry per CDR3 protein. Counted here are some 11,000 distinct CDR3 sequences, roughly 30% occurring once; the ten biggest clones make up approximately 12%. V shed 5 bases and J 9 bases; nucleotides not matched to a gene: 13. Per the germline V gene, CDR1 is SGHNT and CDR2 is YENEEA. This CDR3 has 17 amino acids. There are a few counts of this clonotype. Its target is not known. The treatment denotes: 10-day PBMC culture with coronavirus spike peptide pools or control peptides (ViraFEST assay). Per well, some 2 million PBMCs were cultured in the presence of 9 to 10 IU/ml IL-2 and roughly 10 ug/ml peptide pools.

The rearrangement uses TRBV11-3 and TRBJ2-7; TRBD2 agrees at 16 bases. Here the sequenced sample was CD4+ T cells from blood, cultured in vitro, taken after SARS-CoV-2 vaccination. The receptor's source is a human donor who had recovered from COVID-19. CDR3 protein: CASSPGTSGRAPTRQYF. DNA for the CDR3: TGTGCCAGCAGCCCCGGGACTAGCGGGAGGGCCCCTACGAGGCAGTACTTC.